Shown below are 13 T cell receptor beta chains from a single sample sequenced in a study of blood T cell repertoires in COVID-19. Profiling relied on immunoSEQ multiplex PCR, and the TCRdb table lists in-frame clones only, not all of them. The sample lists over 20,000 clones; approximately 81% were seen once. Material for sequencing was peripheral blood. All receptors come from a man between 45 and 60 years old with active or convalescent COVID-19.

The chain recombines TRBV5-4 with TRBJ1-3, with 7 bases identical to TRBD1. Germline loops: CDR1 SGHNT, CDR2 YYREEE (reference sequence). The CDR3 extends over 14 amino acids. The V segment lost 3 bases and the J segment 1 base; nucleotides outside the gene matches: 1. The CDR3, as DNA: TGTGCCAGCAGCTCACAGGGGTCTGGAAACACCATATATTTT. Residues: CASSSQGSGNTIYF. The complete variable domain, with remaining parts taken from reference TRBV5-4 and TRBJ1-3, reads ETGVTQSPTHLIKTRGQQVTLRCSSQSGHNTVSWYQQALGQGPQFIFQYYREEENGRGNFPPRFSGLQFPNYSSELNVNALELDDSALYLCASSSQGSGNTIYFGEGSWLTVV.

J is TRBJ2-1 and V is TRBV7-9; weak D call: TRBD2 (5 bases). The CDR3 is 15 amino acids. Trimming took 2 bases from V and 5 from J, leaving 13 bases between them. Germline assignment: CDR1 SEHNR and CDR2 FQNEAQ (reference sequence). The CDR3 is CASSLWEGLNNEQFF. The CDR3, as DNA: TGTGCCAGCAGCTTATGGGAAGGACTCAACAATGAGCAGTTCTTC.

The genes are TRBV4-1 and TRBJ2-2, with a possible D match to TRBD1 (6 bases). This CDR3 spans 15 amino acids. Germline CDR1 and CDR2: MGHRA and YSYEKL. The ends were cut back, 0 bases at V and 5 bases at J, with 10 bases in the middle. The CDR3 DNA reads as TGCGCCAGCAGCCAAGAGGGGGCAGTGACCGGGGAGCTGTTTTTT. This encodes CASSQEGAVTGELFF.

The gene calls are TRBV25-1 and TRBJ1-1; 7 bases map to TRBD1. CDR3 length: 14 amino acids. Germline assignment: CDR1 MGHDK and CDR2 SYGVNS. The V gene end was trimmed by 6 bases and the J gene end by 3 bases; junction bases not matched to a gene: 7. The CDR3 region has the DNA TGTGCCAGCAGCCCGGACAGGCCTTACACTGAAGCTTTCTTT. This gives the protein CASSPDRPYTEAFF.

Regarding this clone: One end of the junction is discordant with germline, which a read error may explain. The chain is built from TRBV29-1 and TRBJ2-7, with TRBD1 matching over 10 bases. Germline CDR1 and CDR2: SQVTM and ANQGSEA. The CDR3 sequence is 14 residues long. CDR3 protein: CSVEGGDRGYEQYF. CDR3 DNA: TGCAGCGTTGAGGGGGGGGACAGGGGCTACGAACAGTACTTC.

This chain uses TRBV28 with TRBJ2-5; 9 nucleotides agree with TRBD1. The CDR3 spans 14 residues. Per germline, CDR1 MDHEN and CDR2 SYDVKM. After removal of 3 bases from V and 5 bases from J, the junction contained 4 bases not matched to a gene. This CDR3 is CASSLRGQGETQYF. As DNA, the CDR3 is TGTGCCAGCAGTTTGCGTGGACAGGGGGAGACCCAGTACTTC. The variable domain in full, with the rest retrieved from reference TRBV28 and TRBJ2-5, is DVKVTQSSRYLVKRTGEKVFLECVQDMDHENMFWYRQDPGLGLRLIYFSYDVKMKEKGDIPEGYSVSREKKERFSLILESASTNQTSMYLCASSLRGQGETQYFGPGTRLLVL.

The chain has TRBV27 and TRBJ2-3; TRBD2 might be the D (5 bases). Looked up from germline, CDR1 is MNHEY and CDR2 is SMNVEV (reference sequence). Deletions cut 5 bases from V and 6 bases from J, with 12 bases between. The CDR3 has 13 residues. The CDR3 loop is CASSHTRGDTQYF. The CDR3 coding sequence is TGTGCCAGCAGTCACACACGCGGGGATACGCAGTATTTT.

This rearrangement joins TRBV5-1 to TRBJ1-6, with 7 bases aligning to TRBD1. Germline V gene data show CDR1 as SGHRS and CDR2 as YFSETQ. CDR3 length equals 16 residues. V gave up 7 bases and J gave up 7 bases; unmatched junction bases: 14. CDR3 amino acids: CASRHIGAGGNSPLHF. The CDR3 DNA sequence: TGCGCCAGCCGTCACATTGGTGCAGGGGGGAATTCACCCCTCCACTTT.

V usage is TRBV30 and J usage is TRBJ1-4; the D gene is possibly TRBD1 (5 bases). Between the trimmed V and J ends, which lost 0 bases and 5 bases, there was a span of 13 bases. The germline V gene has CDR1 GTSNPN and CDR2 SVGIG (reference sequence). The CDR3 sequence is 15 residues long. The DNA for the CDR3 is TGTGCCTGGAGTGTAAGCGGGGGTGGCAATGAAAAACTGTTTTTT. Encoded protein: CAWSVSGGGNEKLFF.

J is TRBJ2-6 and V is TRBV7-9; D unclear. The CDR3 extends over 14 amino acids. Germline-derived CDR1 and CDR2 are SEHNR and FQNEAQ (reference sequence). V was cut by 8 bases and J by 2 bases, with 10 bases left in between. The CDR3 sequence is CASRLVAGANVLTF. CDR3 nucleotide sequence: TGTGCCAGCCGTCTAGTGGCTGGGGCCAACGTCCTGACTTTC.

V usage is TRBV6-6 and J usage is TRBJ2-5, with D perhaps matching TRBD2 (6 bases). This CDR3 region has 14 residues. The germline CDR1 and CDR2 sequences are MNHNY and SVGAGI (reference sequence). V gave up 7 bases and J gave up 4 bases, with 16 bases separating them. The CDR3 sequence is CASTETQGGETQYF. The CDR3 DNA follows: TGTGCCAGCACGGAAACTCAGGGAGGAGAGACCCAGTACTTC.

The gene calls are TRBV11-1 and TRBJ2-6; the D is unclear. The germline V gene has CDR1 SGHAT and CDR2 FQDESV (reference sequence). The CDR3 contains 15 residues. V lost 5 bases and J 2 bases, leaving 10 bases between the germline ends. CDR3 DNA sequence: TGTGCCAGCAGCCGCGGTAGTCCTGGGGCCAACGTCCTGACTTTC. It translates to CASSRGSPGANVLTF.

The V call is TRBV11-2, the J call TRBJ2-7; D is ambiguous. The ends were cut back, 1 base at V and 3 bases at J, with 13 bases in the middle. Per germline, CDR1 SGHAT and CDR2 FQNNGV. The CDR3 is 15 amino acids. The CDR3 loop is CASSLVRVRGYEQYF. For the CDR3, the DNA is TGTGCCAGCAGCTTAGTTCGGGTAAGAGGCTACGAGCAGTACTTC.